This T cell receptor (beta chain) appears in the sequencing data of a study of T cell responses to AZD1222 COVID-19 vaccine (dated by TCRdb to the early 2020s). About the study as a whole: AZD1222 recipients with second doses at about 4 weeks or about 12 weeks were pooled, because spike-specific TCR depth and breadth did not differ between schedules. TCR sequencing was performed for 230 to 250 trial participants, of whom about 200 were given two doses of AZD1222 and around 26 were given two doses of MenACWY control vaccine. Trial participants were enrolled by age into subgroups of 18-55, 56-69 and 70-plus years, and around 150, 28 and 57 TCR-sequenced participants, respectively, were included in these subgroups. Overall results and qualifications from the work: A significant rise in spike-specific TCR breadth and depth was observed after two AZD1222 doses relative to day 0 and relative to MenACWY recipients. Because no day 14 peak-response samples were available, the repertoires could be characterized only after the peak T cell response. Vaccine-associated CD4 TCRs spanned the whole spike protein, with dominant responses in regions 160-218 and 743-854. Conclusions about previously exposed vaccinees are limited because only six or seven AZD1222 recipients were SARS-CoV-2 seropositive at baseline. Participants were mostly white British and included more females than males, and it was suggested by the authors that clonal diversity may have been underestimated. Reportedly, almost half of the unique spike-specific TCRs recognized epitopes lying outside the regions that are mutated in the B.1.351 and B.1.1.7 variants. The 56-69-year group was small, and its depth increase did not reach significance, likely because of low power.

This specimen's time point label, per the study, means: baseline before first vaccination. Samples from vaccinated people were obtained from the UK trials COV001 and COV002, which included a single-blind randomized controlled phase 2/3 trial of AZD1222 (ChAdOx1 nCoV-19) in healthy adults. For TCRbeta chain sequencing, PBMC samples from trial participants were taken at day 0 and at day 28 after the second dose. In regard to this clone: The clone's antigen remains unknown. Base-call qualities are not available, and no considerably larger clone is one nucleotide away.

Between the V and J ends, shortened by 2 bases and 1 base respectively, the junction contains 6 bases. Reading from cysteine to phenylalanine, the CDR3 counts 14 amino acids. The DNA shown is the 42-base CDR3, in frame from base 1. The germline V gene supplies CDR1 KGHSH and CDR2 LQKENI. The CDR3 regions of human TCRbeta chains were analyzed by immunosequencing. In the authors' own workflow: Repertoire TCRs were checked for matches against a reference library of SARS-CoV-2-specific TCRs that had been generated using the MIRA antigen-specificity platform. Breadth was defined as the fraction of unique TCRs that were SARS-CoV-2-associated. Depth was defined as the fraction of total T cells that were SARS-CoV-2-associated. Using the MIRA data, every spike-specific TCR was mapped to the spike region that the TCR reacted to and assigned to either a CD4 or a CD8 class. Log10-transformed breadth and depth values were compared by one-way ANOVA with Sidak's multiple comparisons tests. The table comes from immuneACCESS by way of TCRdb, which keeps in-frame sequences with V and J called. Part of the clones is missing from these tables; in studies checked, under half for an unresolved V gene and the rest for unknown reasons. V and J calls and clone size come straight from that table; D and trimming were deduced from the DNA. This sample comprises about 260,000 clones, about 92% of them detected only once. The ten top clones hold around 0.6% of the sample.

Here the chain combines TRBV18 and TRBJ1-5, with the D gene call left open. Sample: peripheral blood, taken on day 0 of AZD1222 vaccination. This clonotype was obtained from an adult in good health. The sequenced DNA is TGTGCCAGCTCACCAGGGAGGAGCAATCAGCCCCAGCATTTT. This is translated as CASSPGRSNQPQHF. Beyond the CDR3, the reference TRBV18 and TRBJ1-5 genes provide the residues; the full variable domain reads: NAGVMQNPRHLVRRRGQEARLRCSPMKGHSHVYWYRQLPEEGLKFMVYLQKENIIDESGMPKERFSAEFPKEGPSILRIQQVVRGDSAAYFCASSPGRSNQPQHFGDGTRLSIL.